This entry lists 25 T cell receptor beta chains sequenced from one sample in a study of vaccination and CD4 T cells after COVID-19. The antigens these receptors bind are not known. This sample's treatment: approximately 9-day PBMC culture with coronavirus spike peptide pools or control peptides (ViraFEST assay). Investigators obtained the unexposed donor's CD4+ T cells before the COVID-19 pandemic (2011-2018). The assay that was used to sequence DNA from cultured CD4+ T cells was the Oncomine TCR Beta short-read assay. After culture, CD4+ T cells served as the source for genomic DNA extraction. Each CDR3 protein is one row after TCRdb ran MiXCR on the PCR reads. The sample holds around 7,100 distinct CDR3 sequences, 35% seen once. Sequencing used CD4+ T cells from blood, cultured in vitro. Every receptor here comes from a human donor in good health.

The chain carries TRBV19 and TRBJ1-2, with D perhaps TRBD1 (5 bases). CDR3 length equals 14 residues. V lost 6 bases to trimming and J lost 3 bases, with 14 bases between them. Germline CDR1 reads LNHDA; CDR2 reads SQIVND (reference sequence). In DNA form, the CDR3 reads TGTGCCAGTAGGGGGGGAGGGTTCGACTATGGCTACACCTTC. It is translated as CASRGGGFDYGYTF.

The J gene is TRBJ1-1, the V gene TRBV19, with TRBD1 matching over 8 bases. V was clipped by 4 bases and J by 0 bases; unmatched bases: 4. Germline V gene sequence: CDR1 LNHDA, CDR2 SQIVND (reference sequence). This CDR3 comprises 15 residues. The CDR3 region has the DNA TGTGCCAGTAGTACCCAGGGGGCCTTGAACACTGAAGCTTTCTTT. Translated, it gives CASSTQGALNTEAFF.

Concerning this clonotype itself: Germline is not matched at one junction end, which may reflect a read error. This chain connects TRBV20-1 to TRBJ1-2, with 7 bases fitting TRBD1. In germline, CDR1 is DFQATT, CDR2 SNEGSKA (reference sequence). CDR3 length: 14 amino acids. The CDR3 sequence is CSARETKEGASYTF. DNA for the CDR3: TGCAGCGCTAGAGAGACGAAGGAGGGGGCGAGCTACACCTTC.

This clonotype was observed once. V and J are TRBV9 and TRBJ1-2; a weak D match, TRBD1 (5 bases). CDR3 size: 16 residues. Germline CDR1 SGDLS, CDR2 YYNGEE. Trimming removed 0 bases from V and 4 bases from J, with 16 bases in between. The CDR3 nucleotides read TGTGCCAGCAGCGTAGTCCCACAGGAGCTTCCCTATGGCTACACCTTC. Encoded protein: CASSVVPQELPYGYTF.

This chain links TRBV2 with TRBJ2-2; TRBD2 matches 8 bases. Trimming removed 0 bases from V and 6 bases from J; junction bases left unmatched: 3. The germline V gene encodes CDR1 SNHLY and CDR2 FYNNEI. This CDR3 comprises 15 residues. As DNA, the CDR3 is TGTGCCAGCAGTGAAGCGTCGGGGGGGGCCGGGGAGCTGTTTTTT. Its protein product is CASSEASGGAGELFF. The full variable domain, rest sourced from reference TRBV2 and TRBJ2-2, is EPEVTQTPSHQVTQMGQEVILRCVPISNHLYFYWYRQILGQKVEFLVSFYNNEISEKSEIFDDQFSVERPDGSNFTLKIRSTKLEDSAMYFCASSEASGGAGELFFGEGSRLTVL.

This clonotype was seen a handful of times. The chain recombines TRBV5-8 with TRBJ2-7; tentative D call: TRBD1 (6 bases). Germline V gene data show CDR1 as SGHTS and CDR2 as YDEGEE. V gave up 4 bases and J gave up 2 bases, with 16 bases separating them. This CDR3 has 15 residues. The chain's CDR3 is CASSPRGGQTYEQYF. The CDR3 DNA sequence: TGTGCCAGCAGCCCGAGGGGCGGACAGACCTACGAGCAGTACTTC. The variable domain in full, completed from reference TRBV5-8 and TRBJ2-7, reads EAGVTQSPTHLIKTRGQQATLRCSPISGHTSVYWYQQALGLGLQFLLWYDEGEERNRGNFPPRFSGRQFPNYSSELNVNALELEDSALYLCASSPRGGQTYEQYFGPGTRLTVT.

The chain carries TRBV2 and TRBJ2-7; D call uncertain. The germline CDR1 and CDR2 sequences are SNHLY and FYNNEI. The CDR3 extends over 14 amino acids. V lost 4 bases to trimming and J lost 3 bases, with 13 bases between them. The CDR3 bases are TGTGCCAGCAGTGCCCCCCTAGAAGGCTACGAGCAGTACTTC. Translation: CASSAPLEGYEQYF.

The chain recombines TRBV5-6 with TRBJ1-5; 10 bases are shared with TRBD1. CDR1 SGHDT and CDR2 YYEEEE come from the germline V gene. The CDR3 spans 14 residues. Unmatched junction bases numbered 6, after V lost 6 bases and J lost 6 bases. CDR3 DNA: TGTGCCAGCACCTCGCGGACAGGGGGTCAGCCCCAGCATTTT. Its translation: CASTSRTGGQPQHF.

The gene calls are TRBV7-8 and TRBJ1-5; 7 nucleotides match TRBD1. This CDR3 region has 16 residues. V gave up 5 bases and J gave up 6 bases; unmatched junction bases: 13. Germline V gene lookup returns CDR1 SGHVS and CDR2 FQNEAQ. CDR3 region: CASSARQGVGGQPQHF. CDR3 DNA: TGTGCCAGCAGCGCCCGACAGGGAGTGGGGGGTCAGCCCCAGCATTTT.

The rearrangement joins TRBV20-1 to TRBJ2-1; D may be TRBD2 (6 bases). V dropped 7 bases and J dropped 5 bases, with 12 bases sitting between them. Germline-derived CDR1 and CDR2 are DFQATT and SNEGSKA (reference sequence). This CDR3 is built from 12 residues. CDR3 loop: CSVQEGNNEQFF. Written as DNA, the CDR3 is TGCAGTGTTCAGGAGGGCAACAATGAGCAGTTCTTC.

This clonotype turned up a few times. The chain combines TRBV20-1 with TRBJ2-1; D may be TRBD1 or TRBD2 (5 bases each). Germline loops: CDR1 DFQATT, CDR2 SNEGSKA (reference sequence). Trimming shortened V by 5 bases and J by 7 bases, and 15 bases separated the two germline ends. The CDR3 loop spans 13 amino acids. The CDR3 protein is CSAGVLWGNEQFF. For the CDR3, the DNA is TGCAGTGCTGGTGTACTCTGGGGGAATGAGCAGTTCTTC.

The V call is TRBV4-3, the J call TRBJ2-1; TRBD2 aligns across 7 bases. J was trimmed by 8 bases and V by 0 bases; bases with no gene match: 10. The V gene's germline CDR1 is LGHNA and CDR2 YSLEER. This CDR3 is built from 16 residues. CDR3 sequence reads: CASSQDTWEGRDEQFF. CDR3 nucleotides: TGCGCCAGCAGCCAAGATACGTGGGAGGGCCGCGATGAGCAGTTCTTC.

A few counts support this clonotype. The gene calls are TRBV6-5 and TRBJ2-3; the match to TRBD2 covers 8 bases. CDR3 length: 14 residues. Trimming took 4 bases from V and 2 from J; bases not matched to a gene: 2. Germline assignment: CDR1 MNHEY and CDR2 SVGAGI. CDR3 DNA sequence: TGTGCCAGCAGTTTAGCGGGAACCACAGATACGCAGTATTTT. Translated: CASSLAGTTDTQYF.

The V and J genes are TRBV7-2 and TRBJ2-1, with D possibly being TRBD1 or TRBD2 (6 bases each). Looked up from germline, CDR1 is SGHTA and CDR2 is FQGNSA. V lost 3 bases and J lost 4, with 16 bases in between. The CDR3 has 16 amino acids. In nucleotides, the CDR3 is TGTGCCAGCAGCTTGGGGGGCGTTGGGGATTACAATGAGCAGTTCTTC. Its translation: CASSLGGVGDYNEQFF.

In regard to this clonotype: Germline and junction disagree at one end, which may indicate a read error. The V call is TRBV7-2, the J call TRBJ2-5; 9 bases align to TRBD2. Germline V gene lookup returns CDR1 SGHTA and CDR2 FQGNSA. This CDR3 spans 17 amino acids. CDR3 sequence (DNA): TGTGCCAGCAGCTTAGCTAGGGTAGCGGGGGCCCAAGGGACCCAGTACTTC. This sequence encodes CASSLARVAGAQGTQYF. Variable domain in full (rest from reference TRBV7-2 and TRBJ2-5): GAGVSQSPSNKVTEKGKDVELRCDPISGHTALYWYRQSLGQGLEFLIYFQGNSAPDKSGLPSDRFSAERTGGSVSTLTIQRTQQEDSAVYLCASSLARVAGAQGTQYFGPGTRLLVL.

The rearrangement joins TRBV27 to TRBJ2-7; D uncertain. V gave up 5 bases and J gave up 2 bases, with 16 bases separating them. CDR3 size: 15 residues. Germline assignment: CDR1 MNHEY and CDR2 SMNVEV (reference sequence). This CDR3 is CASSPAEAVAYEQYF. The CDR3 DNA reads TGTGCCAGCAGTCCGGCCGAGGCGGTGGCCTACGAGCAGTACTTC.

This chain connects TRBV21-1 to TRBJ2-5. TRBV21-1 is assigned pseudogene status. CDR3 length: 12 amino acids. CDR3 coding DNA: TGTGCCAGCAGCAACAGCCAAGAGACCCAGTACTTC. Protein sequence: CASSNSQETQYF.

This rearrangement joins TRBV7-9 to TRBJ2-2, with 8 bases that match TRBD2. Germline CDR1 SEHNR, CDR2 FQNEAQ (reference sequence). Trimming cost V 5 bases and J 4 bases; bases outside gene matches: 6. The CDR3 spans 15 residues. The CDR3 sequence is CASSRTSKITGELFF. The CDR3 DNA reads as TGTGCCAGCAGCCGGACTAGCAAGATCACCGGGGAGCTGTTTTTT.

The genes are TRBV15 and TRBJ1-3, with 9 bases lining up with TRBD1. CDR1 and CDR2 (germline): LNHNV, YYDKDF (reference sequence). The CDR3 has 15 amino acids. V lost 5 bases to trimming and J lost 0 bases; unmatched junction nucleotides: 2. CDR3 sequence reads: CATSRDRASGNTIYF. CDR3 DNA sequence: TGTGCCACCAGCCGGGACAGGGCCTCTGGAAACACCATATATTTT.

The gene calls are TRBV20-1 and TRBJ2-7; D unresolved. Germline-derived CDR1 and CDR2 are DFQATT and SNEGSKA (reference sequence). The CDR3 loop spans 14 amino acids. V was clipped by 3 bases and J by 0 bases, with 12 bases between them. The CDR3 spells CSARAQPPSYEQYF. The CDR3 DNA is TGCAGTGCTAGGGCCCAACCACCCTCCTACGAGCAGTACTTC.

The rearrangement uses TRBV5-8 and TRBJ1-1; the D gene is possibly TRBD1 (5 bases). V shed 0 bases and J shed 10 bases, with 13 bases lying between them. CDR1 is SGHTS and CDR2 is YDEGEE in the germline V gene. This CDR3 is 13 amino acids long. The CDR3 sequence is CASSLGGVRAAFF. For the CDR3, the DNA is TGTGCCAGCAGCTTGGGGGGCGTTAGGGCAGCTTTCTTT.

This clonotype was detected once. The V call is TRBV20-1, the J call TRBJ2-1; 7 bases are a match to TRBD2. The V gene's germline CDR1 is DFQATT and CDR2 SNEGSKA (reference sequence). The CDR3 has 16 amino acids. CDR3 in DNA: TGCAGGCCCCGAGCGGGGCAATCACCCTCCTACAATGAGCAGTTCTTC. Its translation is CRPRAGQSPSYNEQFF.

This clonotype was found a few times. The chain uses TRBV20-1 and TRBJ1-5; TRBD1 might be the D (5 bases). V was pared by 3 bases and J by 4 bases, with 10 bases between. The CDR3 spans 13 residues. Germline lookup yields CDR1 DFQATT and CDR2 SNEGSKA (reference sequence). The CDR3 DNA is TGCAGTGCTAGGACAGATTTAAATCAGCCCCAGCATTTT. Its translation: CSARTDLNQPQHF.

This sequence joins TRBV6-2 or TRBV6-3 and TRBJ2-1; weak D call: TRBD2 (6 bases). V gave up 8 bases and J gave up 2 bases, with 16 bases separating them. In germline, CDR1 is MNHEY, CDR2 SVGEGT. The CDR3 has 15 residues. The CDR3 loop reads CASSPAGEAYNEQFF. The CDR3 DNA sequence: TGTGCCAGCTCTCCAGCGGGCGAAGCCTACAATGAGCAGTTCTTC.

V usage is TRBV6-2 or TRBV6-3 and J usage is TRBJ2-7; D might be TRBD2 (5 bases). The V gene lost 0 bases and the J gene lost 4 bases, with 16 bases spanning the gap. Per germline, CDR1 MNHEY and CDR2 SVGEGT. This CDR3 region has 16 residues. CDR3 nucleotides: TGTGCCAGCAGTTACTCGCCCATGACTAATCCTTACGAGCAGTACTTC. This sequence encodes CASSYSPMTNPYEQYF.